One and the same sample provided the 9 T cell receptor beta chains below, sequenced in a study of shared clonotypes between healthy human individuals. Sequencing was performed with immunoSEQ multiplex PCR; in TCRdb, only in-frame clones are kept and a portion is missing. The sample holds a few hundred thousand clones; almost 97% are singletons and the top ten take approximately 0.057%. The sample taken for sequencing was naive CD4+ T cells sorted from blood. Subset denoted: CD45RA+ positively selected. The receptors here all came from a woman in her twenties or thirties in good health.

V usage is TRBV5-1 and J usage is TRBJ1-2; D is unclear. The CDR3 has 14 amino acids. CDR1 is SGHRS and CDR2 is YFSETQ in the germline V gene. The ends were cut back, 0 bases at V and 4 bases at J, with 10 bases in the middle. CDR3 sequence (DNA): TGCGCCAGCAGCTTGGACGGAATCAGCTATGGCTACACCTTC. This gives the protein CASSLDGISYGYTF.

The chain uses TRBV5-1 and TRBJ1-1; D is unclear. The germline gives CDR1 SGHRS, CDR2 YFSETQ. The V and J ends lost 2 bases and 1 base respectively, with 6 bases between them. The CDR3 covers 13 residues. In DNA form, the CDR3 reads TGCGCCAGCAGCTTATCGTGGAACACTGAAGCTTTCTTT. This encodes CASSLSWNTEAFF.

This sequence joins TRBV11-2 and TRBJ1-1; weak D call: TRBD1 (6 bases). The germline V gene has CDR1 SGHAT and CDR2 FQNNGV. The CDR3 loop spans 15 amino acids. V was clipped by 4 bases and J by 4 bases, with 16 bases between them. This CDR3 is CASSWVQGSGTEAFF. The CDR3 DNA reads TGTGCCAGCAGCTGGGTACAGGGTTCGGGCACTGAAGCTTTCTTT.

The chain couples TRBV6-1 to TRBJ1-2; possible D gene TRBD1, 6 bases. CDR1 is MNHNS, CDR2 SASEGT, per germline. The V end was cut by 3 bases, the J end by 5 bases, with 19 bases between. The CDR3 covers 16 residues. The CDR3 DNA reads as TGTGCCAGCAGTGAGGAGGGGGGGGCGTGGATTTATGGCTACACCTTC. Amino acids: CASSEEGGAWIYGYTF.

The count of this clone is one. The chain recombines TRBV6-1 with TRBJ1-5; 11 positions agree with TRBD1. This CDR3 is built from 14 residues. The germline V gene encodes CDR1 MNHNS and CDR2 SASEGT. The trim removed 11 bases at V and 6 bases at J, leaving 9 bases unmatched. CDR3 protein: CAGRTGGAAQPQHF. Here the CDR3 DNA reads TGTGCCGGACGGACAGGGGGCGCGGCTCAGCCCCAGCATTTT.

The chain links TRBV2 to TRBJ2-2; D is possibly TRBD2 (5 bases). V shed 0 bases and J shed 5 bases, with 16 bases lying between them. The CDR3 loop spans 17 amino acids. CDR1 is SNHLY, CDR2 FYNNEI, per germline. The CDR3 loop reads CASSEARVASTTGELFF. CDR3 bases: TGTGCCAGCAGTGAAGCTAGGGTAGCGAGCACGACCGGGGAGCTGTTTTTT.

The chain carries TRBV10-1 and TRBJ2-7; unclear D gene. Looked up from germline, CDR1 is WNHNN and CDR2 is SYGVQD (reference sequence). The V end lost 4 bases, the J end lost 3 bases, and 13 bases lay between the germline ends. The CDR3 is 14 residues long. The CDR3 bases are TGCGCCAGCAGTGCGTCCATTTCTCTCTACGAGCAGTACTTC. This codes for CASSASISLYEQYF.

The rearrangement uses TRBV29-1 and TRBJ2-1; 12 bases align to TRBD1. CDR1 is SQVTM, CDR2 ANQGSEA, per germline. The ends lost 4 bases at V and 12 bases at J; junction bases unmatched: 7. This CDR3 spans 13 amino acids. This CDR3 is CSVAGTGGEMQFF. The CDR3 nucleotides are TGCAGCGTTGCCGGGACAGGGGGCGAGATGCAGTTCTTC.

The chain joins TRBV6-4 to TRBJ1-3; TRBD1 matches at 7 bases. This CDR3 spans 16 amino acids. CDR1 and CDR2 from the germline V gene are MRHNA and SNTAGT. J lost 9 bases, V lost 4 bases, and 15 bases had no gene match. The CDR3, as DNA: TGTGCCAGCAGTGTCGGACAGGCGCAAGTTGAGAGCACCATATATTTT. As protein: CASSVGQAQVESTIYF.